A single sample is the source of the 32 T cell receptor beta chains below, sequenced in a study of cytomegalovirus exposure and HLA in healthy donors. This PCR relied on a set of 60 Vbeta primers and 13 Jbeta primers. Profiling relied on immunoSEQ multiplex PCR, and the TCRdb table lists in-frame clones only, not all of them. The sample gives about 120,000 clones, 70% to 85% of which show up once; roughly 4% is in the top ten. The source material was PBMCs. Every receptor here comes from a human donor in good health.

The chain has TRBV1 and TRBJ2-7; the table's TRBD1 call for D was not verified on the DNA. TRBV1 has pseudogene status. The CDR3 runs 15 residues. CDR3 in DNA: TGCACCAGCAGCCCCCTGACAGGGGACTCCTACGAGCAGTACTTC. Translated: CTSSPLTGDSYEQYF.

There are a few counts of this clone. The chain couples TRBV30 to TRBJ1-2; TRBD1 matches 8 bases. Unmatched junction bases numbered 12, after V lost 4 bases and J lost 8 bases. The CDR3 covers 14 residues. CDR1 and CDR2 from the germline V gene are GTSNPN and SVGIG (reference sequence). Written as DNA, the CDR3 is TGTGCCTGGACCGCCGGCAGGGGGCGTTCGGGCTACACCTTC. This encodes CAWTAGRGRSGYTF.

In this sample, this clone turned up once. This chain uses TRBV5-1 with TRBJ2-2, with 12 bases matching TRBD2. The trim removed 3 bases at V and 2 bases at J, leaving 8 bases unmatched. The germline V gene has CDR1 SGHRS and CDR2 YFSETQ. This CDR3 region has 18 residues. The CDR3 protein is CASSSGAGLAGNTGELFF. CDR3 bases: TGCGCCAGCAGCTCAGGGGCTGGACTAGCGGGAAACACCGGGGAGCTGTTTTTT. The variable domain in full, with the rest retrieved from reference TRBV5-1 and TRBJ2-2, is KAGVTQTPRYLIKTRGQQVTLSCSPISGHRSVSWYQQTPGQGLQFLFEYFSETQRNKGNFPGRFSGRQFSNSRSEMNVSTLELGDSALYLCASSSGAGLAGNTGELFFGEGSRLTVL.

The sample holds a few counts of this clone. The CDR3 region is CASSFTYEQYF. As DNA, the CDR3 is TGTGCCAGCAGTTTTACCTACGAGCAGTACTTC. The rearrangement uses TRBV7-9 and TRBJ2-7; D unresolved. CDR3 length: 11 residues. CDR1 SEHNR and CDR2 FQNEAQ come from the germline V gene (reference sequence). V was clipped by 6 bases and J by 2 bases, with 5 bases between them.

The CDR3 DNA sequence: TGTGCCAGCGGATCGCCATCCGGGACTAGCGGGAGCGATGATACGCAGTATTTT. The encoded protein is CASGSPSGTSGSDDTQYF. The gene calls are TRBV2 and TRBJ2-3, with 14 bases lining up with TRBD2. This CDR3 is built from 18 residues. Germline V gene lookup returns CDR1 SNHLY and CDR2 FYNNEI. Trimming removed 8 bases from V and 6 bases from J; junction bases left unmatched: 16.

The chain's CDR3 is CASSDDNQNVDEQFF. The CDR3 DNA follows: TGTGCCAGCAGTGATGACAACCAAAACGTCGATGAGCAGTTCTTC. The chain recombines TRBV2 with TRBJ2-1, with D unclear. The CDR3 sequence is 15 residues long. V was trimmed by 3 bases and J by 8 bases, leaving 17 bases between them. Germline-derived CDR1 and CDR2 are SNHLY and FYNNEI. Full variable domain (missing parts from reference TRBV2 and TRBJ2-1): EPEVTQTPSHQVTQMGQEVILRCVPISNHLYFYWYRQILGQKVEFLVSFYNNEISEKSEIFDDQFSVERPDGSNFTLKIRSTKLEDSAMYFCASSDDNQNVDEQFFGPGTRLTVL.

The chain has TRBV7-9 and TRBJ1-5; D may be TRBD1 (5 bases). This CDR3 has 14 amino acids. The ends were cut back, 5 bases at V and 4 bases at J, with 12 bases in the middle. Germline V gene sequence: CDR1 SEHNR, CDR2 FQNEAQ (reference sequence). CDR3 sequence (DNA): TGTGCCAGCAGCGTAGGGGCGGGGAATCAGCCCCAGCATTTT. It translates to CASSVGAGNQPQHF. Variable domain in full (rest from reference TRBV7-9 and TRBJ1-5): DTGVSQNPRHKITKRGQNVTFRCDPISEHNRLYWYRQTLGQGPEFLTYFQNEAQLEKSRLLSDRFSAERPKGSFSTLEIQRTEQGDSAMYLCASSVGAGNQPQHFGDGTRLSIL.

The V and J genes are TRBV6-6 and TRBJ2-3, with 9 bases aligning to TRBD1. This CDR3 contains 15 residues. The germline CDR1 and CDR2 sequences are MNHNY and SVGAGI (reference sequence). The V and J ends lost 5 bases and 5 bases, in that order; junction bases with no gene match: 8. The DNA of the CDR3 is TGTGCCAGCAGTGTACAGGGGGCGCAGCAAGATACGCAGTATTTT. It specifies CASSVQGAQQDTQYF.

The genes are TRBV7-6 and TRBJ2-1; 7 bases match TRBD2. The V gene end was trimmed by 5 bases and the J gene end by 4 bases; junction bases not matched to a gene: 11. The CDR3 extends over 16 amino acids. Per the germline V gene, CDR1 is SGHVS and CDR2 is FNYEAQ. CDR3 amino acids: CASSRQGLAEYNEQFF. CDR3 DNA sequence: TGTGCCAGCAGCCGCCAAGGGCTAGCGGAATACAATGAGCAGTTCTTC.

The chain carries TRBV5-5 and TRBJ2-7, with a tentative D call TRBD2 (5 bases). Germline V gives CDR1 SGHKS, CDR2 YYEKEE (reference sequence). The CDR3 covers 14 residues. The V end lost 2 bases, the J end lost 7 bases, and 16 bases lay between the germline ends. The chain's CDR3 is CASSFGRGPFEQYF. The CDR3, as DNA: TGTGCCAGCAGCTTTGGGAGAGGCCCCTTTGAGCAGTACTTC.

The rearrangement links TRBV28 to TRBJ2-1; the match to TRBD1 covers 7 bases. There are 14 residues in the CDR3. CDR1 and CDR2 from the germline V gene are MDHEN and SYDVKM. Trimming at V came to 5 bases and at J to 1 base, leaving 2 bases not matched to a gene. The CDR3 loop is CASSRGQSYNEQFF. CDR3 nucleotide sequence: TGTGCCAGCAGTAGGGGACAGTCCTACAATGAGCAGTTCTTC.

The genes are TRBV18 and TRBJ1-4; maybe TRBD1 (6 bases). CDR1 is KGHSH and CDR2 is LQKENI in the germline V gene. Trimming stripped 2 bases from V and 12 bases from J, with 22 bases between. This CDR3 comprises 16 residues. CDR3 nucleotide sequence: TGTGCCAGCTCACCATTTCCCAGCGGGGGGGCTCAGGAACTGTTTTTT. Translated, it gives CASSPFPSGGAQELFF.

The genes are TRBV7-9 and TRBJ2-6, with D hard to call. The CDR3 sequence is 15 residues long. Germline V gives CDR1 SEHNR, CDR2 FQNEAQ (reference sequence). V was shortened by 0 bases and J by 2 bases, with 5 bases between the two germline ends. The CDR3 DNA is TGTGCCAGCAGCTTAGCGAGCGCTGGGGCCAACGTCCTGACTTTC. The encoded protein is CASSLASAGANVLTF.

The chain carries TRBV5-1 and TRBJ2-7; TRBD1 agrees at 9 bases. With 4 bases clipped from V and 7 bases from J, the junction kept 12 bases outside the gene matches. Germline V gives CDR1 SGHRS, CDR2 YFSETQ. CDR3 length equals 15 residues. CDR3 nucleotides: TGCGCCAGCAGCCCAACGGGACAGGGCAGTAGGGAGCAGTACTTC. Translating it yields CASSPTGQGSREQYF.

This chain uses TRBV6-1 with TRBJ1-4; D gene uncertain. The CDR3 totals 13 residues. Between the trimmed V and J ends, which lost 5 bases and 3 bases, there was a span of 7 bases. Germline V gene data show CDR1 as MNHNS and CDR2 as SASEGT. DNA for the CDR3: TGTGCCAGCAGTCCGAGAGCTAATGAAAAACTGTTTTTT. Translation gives CASSPRANEKLFF.

This rearrangement joins TRBV19 to TRBJ2-3; TRBD1 matches 11 bases. Losses at the gene ends were 5 bases for V and 5 bases for J; bases not matched to a gene: 6. This CDR3 contains 15 residues. Germline CDR1 is LNHDA and CDR2 is SQIVND (reference sequence). CDR3 sequence: CASSPGTGGGDTQYF. The DNA for the CDR3 is TGTGCCAGTAGTCCCGGGACAGGGGGTGGAGATACGCAGTATTTT.

This sequence joins TRBV5-1 and TRBJ2-4; possible D gene TRBD1, 6 bases. The CDR3 has 16 residues. From germline, CDR1 is SGHRS and CDR2 YFSETQ. V was trimmed by 4 bases and J by 1 base, leaving 15 bases between them. Here the CDR3 reads CASSVEGVGAKNIQYF. CDR3 nucleotide sequence: TGCGCCAGCAGCGTAGAGGGGGTGGGGGCCAAAAACATTCAGTACTTC.

The chain couples TRBV4-2 to TRBJ2-1, with 14 bases matching TRBD2. V shed 3 bases and J 8 bases; nucleotides not matched to a gene: 9. The CDR3 runs to 17 residues. Germline V lookup: CDR1 LGHNA, CDR2 YNFKEQ. DNA of the CDR3: TGTGCCAGCAGCCACCCGACGGGGACTAGCGGGAGCGATGAGCAGTTCTTC. Protein sequence: CASSHPTGTSGSDEQFF.

This rearrangement joins TRBV2 to TRBJ2-5; no clear D gene. This CDR3 has 15 residues. Looked up from germline, CDR1 is SNHLY and CDR2 is FYNNEI. V lost 8 bases to trimming and J lost 0 bases, with 16 bases between them. CDR3 residues: CASDQAGLYQETQYF. The CDR3 nucleotides read TGTGCCAGCGACCAGGCTGGCCTGTACCAAGAGACCCAGTACTTC.

The rearrangement links TRBV5-1 to TRBJ2-2; the D gene is possibly TRBD2 (6 bases). The CDR3 covers 15 residues. V gave up 3 bases and J gave up 6 bases, with 15 bases separating them. In germline, CDR1 is SGHRS, CDR2 YFSETQ. CDR3 nucleotide sequence: TGCGCCAGCAGCTGGGCCGGGAGTTTAGCCGGGGAGCTGTTTTTT. Protein: CASSWAGSLAGELFF.

J is TRBJ2-5 and V is TRBV27, with D perhaps matching TRBD1 (6 bases). Trimming removed 0 bases from V and 4 bases from J, with 12 bases in between. CDR1 and CDR2 (germline): MNHEY, SMNVEV (reference sequence). This CDR3 region has 15 residues. The CDR3 DNA reads TGTGCCAGCAGTTTATCTTGGGGGCGCGGAGAGACCCAGTACTTC. Its translation is CASSLSWGRGETQYF.

The genes are TRBV13 and TRBJ2-2; the D gene is possibly TRBD2 (5 bases). The CDR3 is 16 amino acids. V was cut by 3 bases and J by 4 bases, with 15 bases left in between. CDR1 is PRHDT and CDR2 is FYEKMQ in the germline V gene (reference sequence). This CDR3 is CASSFEGVMRTGELFF. In nucleotides, the CDR3 is TGTGCCAGCAGCTTTGAGGGAGTGATGCGCACCGGGGAGCTGTTTTTT.

The chain is built from TRBV10-2 and TRBJ2-7, with a weak D call TRBD1 (5 bases). V lost 6 bases, J lost 0 bases, and 12 bases lay in between. Germline CDR1 and CDR2: WSHSY and SAAADI. The length of the CDR3 is 14 residues. The CDR3 sequence is CASREQVVSYEQYF. The CDR3 bases are TGCGCCAGCAGGGAACAGGTTGTCTCCTACGAGCAGTACTTC.

The V gene is TRBV27, the J gene TRBJ2-5; weak D call: TRBD2 (5 bases). The J call may be in error: the DNA end matches TRBJ2-7 better. The CDR3 is 16 residues long. CDR1 is MNHEY, CDR2 SMNVEV, per germline (reference sequence). CDR3 DNA sequence: TGTGCCAGCAGTTTCGGGGTCAGGCCTACTTCCTACGAGCAGTACTTC. This gives the protein CASSFGVRPTSYEQYF.

CDR3 region: CASSPGGRGGQGYGYTF. The DNA for the CDR3 is TGTGCCAGCAGCCCGGGGGGGCGCGGGGGTCAAGGCTATGGCTACACCTTC. The chain combines TRBV7-3 with TRBJ1-2, with a tentative D call TRBD1 (6 bases). The germline V gene encodes CDR1 SGHTA and CDR2 FQGTGA. The CDR3 runs 17 residues. V was clipped by 5 bases and J by 4 bases, with 23 bases between them.

The chain uses TRBV10-3 and TRBJ2-1, with 10 bases lining up with TRBD2. This CDR3 has 13 amino acids. After removal of 9 bases from V and 3 bases from J, the junction contained 2 bases not matched to a gene. Germline values: CDR1 ENHRY, CDR2 SYGVKD. CDR3 bases: TGTGCCATACGGACTAGCGGCTACAATGAGCAGTTCTTC. Translating gives CAIRTSGYNEQFF.

Only one count was recorded for this clone. The DNA for the CDR3 is TGTGCCAGCAGCGGCAGCGGGAGGAACACCGGGGAGCTGTTTTTT. Amino acid sequence: CASSGSGRNTGELFF. The genes are TRBV28 and TRBJ2-2; the match to TRBD2 covers 8 bases. The CDR3 spans 15 residues. CDR1 and CDR2 (germline): MDHEN, SYDVKM. With 6 bases clipped from V and 1 base from J, the junction kept 4 bases outside the gene matches.

This clone was counted only a few times. The CDR3 nucleotides are TGTGCCAGCAGTGAGACAGGGGGCATGGACAATGAGCAGTTCTTC. Translation gives CASSETGGMDNEQFF. The rearrangement uses TRBV6-1 and TRBJ2-1; 10 nucleotides line up with TRBD1. The germline gives CDR1 MNHNS, CDR2 SASEGT. Trimming at V came to 3 bases and at J to 5 bases, leaving 4 bases not matched to a gene. There are 15 residues in the CDR3.

CDR3 nucleotides: TGCGCCAGCAGCCATCTACAGGGGGGGATAGCGGGAGGAGACAATGAGCAGTTCTTC. Amino acid sequence: CASSHLQGGIAGGDNEQFF. The chain uses TRBV4-1 and TRBJ2-1; 10 bases are a match to TRBD2. The CDR3 contains 19 residues. V shed 3 bases, J shed 5 bases, and the junction held 16 bases outside the gene matches. Looked up from germline, CDR1 is MGHRA and CDR2 is YSYEKL.

This clone was observed a few times. V gene TRBV19 combines with J gene TRBJ1-1, with a possible D match to TRBD1 (6 bases). The CDR3 contains 14 residues. V was cut by 4 bases and J by 1 base, with 10 bases left in between. Germline loops: CDR1 LNHDA, CDR2 SQIVND (reference sequence). CDR3 loop: CASSNRERNTEAFF. Here the CDR3 DNA reads TGTGCCAGTAGTAACAGGGAGAGGAACACTGAAGCTTTCTTT.

V is TRBV14 and J is TRBJ2-3; D not resolved. CDR3 length: 16 residues. V lost 1 base, J lost 2 bases, and 13 bases lay in between. CDR1 and CDR2 from the germline V gene are SGHDN and FVKESK. CDR3: CASSQARYADTDTQYF. Written as DNA, the CDR3 is TGTGCCAGCAGCCAAGCGAGGTACGCAGACACAGATACGCAGTATTTT. Full variable domain (remainder filled in from reference TRBV14 and TRBJ2-3): EAGVTQFPSHSVIEKGQTVTLRCDPISGHDNLYWYRRVMGKEIKFLLHFVKESKQDESGMPNNRFLAERTGGTYSTLKVQPAELEDSGVYFCASSQARYADTDTQYFGPGTRLTVL.

This chain joins TRBV19 and TRBJ2-6; a weak D match, TRBD2 (6 bases). V was pared by 8 bases and J by 2 bases, with 13 bases between. The CDR3 consists of 15 residues. CDR1 is LNHDA and CDR2 is SQIVND in the germline V gene (reference sequence). The CDR3 DNA reads as TGTGCCAGTGGTTTGGGGGGAGCTGGGGCCAACGTCCTGACTTTC. This translates into CASGLGGAGANVLTF.